This T cell receptor beta chain is from a study of Ad26.COV2.S vaccination and SARS-CoV-2 variants (dated by TCRdb to 2020 to 2023). Regarding the complete study: Vaccine-arm donors were drawn from COV1001, a multicentre, randomized, double-blind, placebo-controlled phase I-IIa trial of Ad26.COV2.S in healthy adults. Ad26.COV2.S was administered intramuscularly at 5 x 10^10 or 1 x 10^11 viral particles, either as a single shot or as two shots given 56 days apart. TCRbeta repertoire sequencing served as the tool for gauging how specific and how broad the SARS-CoV-2-reactive T cell receptors were following Ad26.COV2.S vaccination. A total of about 30 samples were included in the TCR-sequenced set, comprising around 19 Ad26.COV2.S vaccine recipients, 5 placebo recipients and 8 SARS-CoV-2 convalescent individuals. Participants in the trial were split at random into five groups of five each, receiving low-dose or high-dose Ad26.COV2.S once or twice, or else placebo on both occasions. Throughout the experiments and outcome assessment, investigators stayed blinded to trial group allocation. Broad study findings and their caveats: Vaccine and placebo recipients had comparable non-spike TCR breadth, which fits with the vaccine containing only spike. The study was not powered for comparison of responses between vaccine doses or regimens. The authors noted that the TCR breadth and depth analyses may have underestimated total T cell responses. Higher spike-specific TCR breadth was observed in Ad26.COV2.S recipients than in placebo recipients (P = 0.0014). After vaccination, substantial breadth of spike-specific CD8+ and CD4+ T cell responses was reported.

With respect to this clone: The specificity of this receptor is unknown. Per-base quality was not reported, and no clone a single base away is much larger than it.

The immunoSEQ Assay was the method used to sequence TCRbeta CDR3 regions. After extraction, genomic DNA underwent amplification by bias-controlled multiplex PCR, followed by high-throughput sequencing. On the authors' methods: To quantify the absolute abundance of every unique TCRbeta CDR3 region, sequences were collapsed and filtered. T cell fraction was estimated by normalizing TCRbeta template counts to usable DNA, which was measured by amplifying reference genes present in all nucleated cells. Repertoire TCRs were annotated as SARS-CoV-2-specific by exact matching of V gene, CDR3 amino acid sequence and J gene to a known reactive TCR set. MIRA supplied the reference SARS-CoV-2 TCR set, which was filtered for enrichment in COVID-19-positive ImmuneCODE repertoires so that public or cross-reactive TCRs were removed. Drawing on the MIRA antigens, annotated TCRs were analysed further at the level of specific ORF or position within ORF. Breadth was defined as the number of annotated unique rearrangements divided by the total number of unique productive rearrangements, and depth was defined as the summed frequency of the annotated unique rearrangements. TCR breadth was compared between groups using two-sided Wilcoxon rank-sum tests. TCRdb holds this immuneACCESS table with in-frame rearrangements only. Some clones are missing; in checked studies, unresolved V genes explain under half, and the rest has no known cause. The DNA was the basis for D and trimming; V, J and clone size are from that table. In all, the sample holds approximately 280,000 clones, and around 87% of those were seen once. The ten largest clones take up around 3.5% of the sample.

The sample's treatment or condition label, in plain terms: some 20 received Ad26.COV2.S at low or high dose, single or two shots; 5 received placebo; per-sample allocation not given. Repertoires of vaccine and placebo recipients were sequenced from samples collected on day 63 after the first injection. Between 29 July and 7 August 2020, Cohort 1b enrolled about two dozen adults aged 18-55 years at one site in Boston, USA. Ad26.COV2.S was a replication-incompetent adenovirus type 26 vector that expressed a prefusion-stabilized SARS-CoV-2 spike protein derived from the original Wuhan strain. V is shortened by 5 bases, J by 0 bases, and the region joining them spans 10 bases. Including the terminal cysteine and phenylalanine, the CDR3 comprises 14 residues. Only the CDR3 portion is preserved as DNA: 42 bases, with reading frame beginning at the first base. The CDR1 and CDR2 encoded by the germline V gene are ENHRY and SYGVKD.

The sequence joins TRBV10-3 to TRBJ1-1, with the identity of the D gene unclear. The sequences come from peripheral blood, collected in a trial of Ad26.COV2.S vaccine versus placebo. This TCR was recovered from a person aged 18-60 years who received the Ad26.COV2.S COVID-19 vaccine or a placebo. The DNA reads TGTGCCATCAGTTCAGTTAATATGAACACTGAAGCTTTCTTT. The encoded protein is CAISSVNMNTEAFF.